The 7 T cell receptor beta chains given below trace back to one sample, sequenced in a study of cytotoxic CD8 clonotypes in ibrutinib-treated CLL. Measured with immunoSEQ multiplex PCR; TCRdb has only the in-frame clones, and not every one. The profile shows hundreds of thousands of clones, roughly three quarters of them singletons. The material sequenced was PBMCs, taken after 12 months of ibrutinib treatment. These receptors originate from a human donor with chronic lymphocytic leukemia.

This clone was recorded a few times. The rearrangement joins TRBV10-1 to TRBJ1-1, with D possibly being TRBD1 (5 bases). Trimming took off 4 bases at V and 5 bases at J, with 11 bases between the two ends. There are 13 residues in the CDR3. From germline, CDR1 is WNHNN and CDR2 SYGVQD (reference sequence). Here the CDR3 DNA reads TGCGCCAGCAGTGTGGGGGGTAGTACTGAAGCTTTCTTT. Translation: CASSVGGSTEAFF.

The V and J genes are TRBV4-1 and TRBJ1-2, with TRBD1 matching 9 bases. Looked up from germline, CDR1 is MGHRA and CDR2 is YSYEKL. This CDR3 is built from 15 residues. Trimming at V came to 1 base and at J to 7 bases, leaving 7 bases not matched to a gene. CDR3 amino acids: CASSQGLGQGIGYTF. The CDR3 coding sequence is TGCGCCAGCAGCCAAGGTTTAGGACAGGGGATTGGCTACACCTTC.

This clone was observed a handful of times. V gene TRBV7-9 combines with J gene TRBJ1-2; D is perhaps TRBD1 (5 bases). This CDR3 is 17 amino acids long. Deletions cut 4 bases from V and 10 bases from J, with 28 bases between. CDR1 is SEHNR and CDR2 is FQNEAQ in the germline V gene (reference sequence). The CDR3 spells CASSSTRELLPGGDYTF. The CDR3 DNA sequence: TGTGCCAGCAGCTCAACCAGGGAGCTTCTCCCGGGTGGTGACTACACCTTC. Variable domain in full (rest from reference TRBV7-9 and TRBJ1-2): DTGVSQNPRHKITKRGQNVTFRCDPISEHNRLYWYRQTLGQGPEFLTYFQNEAQLEKSRLLSDRFSAERPKGSFSTLEIQRTEQGDSAMYLCASSSTRELLPGGDYTFGSGTRLTVV.

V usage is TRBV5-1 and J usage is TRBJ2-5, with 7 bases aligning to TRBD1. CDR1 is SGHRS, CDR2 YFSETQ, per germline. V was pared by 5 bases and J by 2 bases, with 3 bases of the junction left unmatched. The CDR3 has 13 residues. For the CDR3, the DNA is TGCGCCAGCAGACCGGGACAGCAAGAGACCCAGTACTTC. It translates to CASRPGQQETQYF.

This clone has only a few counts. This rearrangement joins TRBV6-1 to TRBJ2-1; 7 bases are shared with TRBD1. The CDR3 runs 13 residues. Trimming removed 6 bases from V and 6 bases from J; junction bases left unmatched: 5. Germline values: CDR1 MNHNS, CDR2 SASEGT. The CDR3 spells CASREQGPNEQFF. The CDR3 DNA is TGTGCCAGCAGAGAACAGGGGCCCAATGAGCAGTTCTTC.

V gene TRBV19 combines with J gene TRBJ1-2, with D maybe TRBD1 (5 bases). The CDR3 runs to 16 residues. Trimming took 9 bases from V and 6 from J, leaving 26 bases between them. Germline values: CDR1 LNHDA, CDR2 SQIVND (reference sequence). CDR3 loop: CASIESLAAGLDGYTF. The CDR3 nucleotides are TGTGCCAGCATAGAGAGCCTCGCAGCGGGGCTAGATGGCTACACCTTC.

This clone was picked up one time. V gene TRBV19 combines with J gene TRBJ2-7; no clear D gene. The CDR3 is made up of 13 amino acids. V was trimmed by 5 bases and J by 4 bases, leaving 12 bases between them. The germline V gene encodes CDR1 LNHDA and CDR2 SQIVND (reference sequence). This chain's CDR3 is CASSGGSHYEQYF. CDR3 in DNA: TGTGCCAGTAGTGGCGGCAGTCATTACGAGCAGTACTTC.